This T cell receptor (beta chain) was identified during a study of cytomegalovirus exposure and HLA in healthy donors. On this clone itself: Its antigen is unknown.

This CDR3 region has 14 residues. Trimming removed 3 bases from V and 0 bases from J, with 9 bases in between. Germline V gene sequence: CDR1 SGDLS, CDR2 YYNGEE. Points from the study as a whole: CMV antigen specificity of a few CMV-associated chains was confirmed in vitro. Relative to equally common others, HLA-associated TCR beta chains showed greater clonal expansion in a later analysis.

Nominal health characterized the donors when sampled, though unrecorded immune exposures were likely. The PCR made use of 60 Vbeta and 13 Jbeta primers. Measured with immunoSEQ multiplex PCR; TCRdb has only the in-frame clones, and not every one. The repertoire has about 170,000 clones, roughly 70% of them found once; the top ten carry 5% to 6.5%. This chain links TRBV9 with TRBJ1-1; weak D call: TRBD1 (6 bases). The TCR sequence derives from a woman aged 18-30 years in good health and CMV-seropositive. The sequencing sample was made of PBMCs. The CDR3 protein is CASSGRDMNTEAFF. DNA for the CDR3: TGTGCCAGCAGCGGCAGGGACATGAACACTGAAGCTTTCTTT.